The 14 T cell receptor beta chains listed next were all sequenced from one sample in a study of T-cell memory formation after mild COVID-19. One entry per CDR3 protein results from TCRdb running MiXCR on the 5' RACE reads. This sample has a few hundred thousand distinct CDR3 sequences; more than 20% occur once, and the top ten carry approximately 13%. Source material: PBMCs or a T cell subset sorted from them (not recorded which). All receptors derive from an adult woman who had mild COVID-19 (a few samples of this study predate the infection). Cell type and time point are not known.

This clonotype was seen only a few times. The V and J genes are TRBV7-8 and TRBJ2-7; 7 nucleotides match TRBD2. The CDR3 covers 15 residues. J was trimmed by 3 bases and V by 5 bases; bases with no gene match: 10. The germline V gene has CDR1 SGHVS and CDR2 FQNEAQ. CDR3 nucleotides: TGTGCCAGCAGCCGTAGCGGGTTGGGCCTCTACGAGCAGTACTTC. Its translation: CASSRSGLGLYEQYF.

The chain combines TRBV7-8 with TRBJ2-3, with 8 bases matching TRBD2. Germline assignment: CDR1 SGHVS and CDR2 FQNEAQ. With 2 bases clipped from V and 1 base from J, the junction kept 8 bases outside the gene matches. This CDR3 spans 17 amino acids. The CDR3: CASSLRSAGGGTDTQYF. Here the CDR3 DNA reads TGTGCCAGCAGCTTACGGAGTGCGGGGGGCGGCACAGATACGCAGTATTTT.

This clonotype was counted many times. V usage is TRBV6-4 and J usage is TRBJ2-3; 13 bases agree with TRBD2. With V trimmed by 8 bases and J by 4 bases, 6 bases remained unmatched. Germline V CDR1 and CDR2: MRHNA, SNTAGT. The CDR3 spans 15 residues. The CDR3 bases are TGTGCCAGCGCCAGGACTAGCGGGAGTGCAGATACGCAGTATTTT. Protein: CASARTSGSADTQYF.

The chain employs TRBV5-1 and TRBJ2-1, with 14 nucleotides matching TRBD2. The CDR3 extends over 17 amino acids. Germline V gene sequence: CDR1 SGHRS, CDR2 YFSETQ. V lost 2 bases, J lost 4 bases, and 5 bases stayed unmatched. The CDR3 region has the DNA TGCGCCAGCAGCTTAGGGACTAGCGGGGGCCTTTACAATGAGCAGTTCTTC. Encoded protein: CASSLGTSGGLYNEQFF.

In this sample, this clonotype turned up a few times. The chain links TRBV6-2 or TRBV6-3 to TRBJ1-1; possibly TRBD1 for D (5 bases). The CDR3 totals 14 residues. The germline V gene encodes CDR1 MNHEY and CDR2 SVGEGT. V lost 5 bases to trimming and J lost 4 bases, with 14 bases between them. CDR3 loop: CASSTLVGATEAFF. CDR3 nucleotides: TGTGCCAGCAGTACCTTAGTAGGGGCCACTGAAGCTTTCTTT.

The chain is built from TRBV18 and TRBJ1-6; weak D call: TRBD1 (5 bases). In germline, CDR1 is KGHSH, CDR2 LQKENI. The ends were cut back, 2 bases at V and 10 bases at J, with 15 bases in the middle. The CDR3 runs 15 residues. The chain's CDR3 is CASSPAKGRGSPLHF. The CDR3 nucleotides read TGTGCCAGCTCACCAGCAAAGGGGCGAGGGTCACCCCTCCACTTT. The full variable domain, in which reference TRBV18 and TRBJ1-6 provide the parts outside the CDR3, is NAGVMQNPRHLVRRRGQEARLRCSPMKGHSHVYWYRQLPEEGLKFMVYLQKENIIDESGMPKERFSAEFPKEGPSILRIQQVVRGDSAAYFCASSPAKGRGSPLHFGNGTRLTVT.

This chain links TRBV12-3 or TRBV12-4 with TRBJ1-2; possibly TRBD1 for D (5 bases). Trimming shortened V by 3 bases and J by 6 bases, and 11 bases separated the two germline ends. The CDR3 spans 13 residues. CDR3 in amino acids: CASSLGGFHGYTF. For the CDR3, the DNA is TGTGCCAGCAGTTTGGGGGGGTTTCATGGCTACACCTTC.

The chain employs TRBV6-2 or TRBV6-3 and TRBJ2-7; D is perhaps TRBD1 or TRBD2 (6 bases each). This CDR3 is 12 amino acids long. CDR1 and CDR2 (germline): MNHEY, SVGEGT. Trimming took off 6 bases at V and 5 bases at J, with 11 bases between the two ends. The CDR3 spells CASRDRGHEQYF. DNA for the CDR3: TGTGCCAGCAGGGACCGGGGGCACGAGCAGTACTTC.

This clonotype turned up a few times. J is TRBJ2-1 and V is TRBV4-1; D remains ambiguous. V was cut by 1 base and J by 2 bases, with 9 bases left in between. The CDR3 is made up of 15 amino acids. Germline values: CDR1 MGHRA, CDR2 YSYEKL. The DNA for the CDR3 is TGCGCCAGCAGCCAAGTTTCCGACCCCTACAATGAGCAGTTCTTC. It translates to CASSQVSDPYNEQFF.

CDR3 in amino acids: CSARVGSTDTQYF. DNA of the CDR3: TGCAGTGCTAGAGTAGGGAGCACAGATACGCAGTATTTT. The chain links TRBV20-1 to TRBJ2-3; D is uncertain. The CDR3 is made up of 13 amino acids. V was shortened by 1 base and J by 0 bases, with 5 bases between the two germline ends. The germline CDR1 and CDR2 sequences are DFQATT and SNEGSKA (reference sequence).

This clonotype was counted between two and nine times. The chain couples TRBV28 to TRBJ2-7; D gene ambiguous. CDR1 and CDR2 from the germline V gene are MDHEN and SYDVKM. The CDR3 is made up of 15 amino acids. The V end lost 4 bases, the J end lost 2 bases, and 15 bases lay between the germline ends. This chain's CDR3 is CASSSYKVYTYEQYF. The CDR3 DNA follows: TGTGCCAGCAGTTCCTATAAGGTATACACCTACGAGCAGTACTTC.

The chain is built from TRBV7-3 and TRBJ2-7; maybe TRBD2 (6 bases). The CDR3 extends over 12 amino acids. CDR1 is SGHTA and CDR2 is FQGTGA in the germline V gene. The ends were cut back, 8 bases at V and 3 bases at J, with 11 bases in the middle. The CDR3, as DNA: TGTGCCAGCCTGCGGGATGACTACGAGCAGTACTTC. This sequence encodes CASLRDDYEQYF.

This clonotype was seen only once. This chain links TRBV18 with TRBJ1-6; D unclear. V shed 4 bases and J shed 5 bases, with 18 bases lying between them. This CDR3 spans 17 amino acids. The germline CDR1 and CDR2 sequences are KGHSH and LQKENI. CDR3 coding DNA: TGTGCCAGCTCACTTCAAAGGTGGTCCACCGATAATTCACCCCTCCACTTT. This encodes CASSLQRWSTDNSPLHF.

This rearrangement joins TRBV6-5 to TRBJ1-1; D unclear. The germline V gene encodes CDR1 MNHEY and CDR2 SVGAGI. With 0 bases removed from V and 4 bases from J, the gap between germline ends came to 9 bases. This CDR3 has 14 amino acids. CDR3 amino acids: CASSYSREITEAFF. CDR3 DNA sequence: TGTGCCAGCAGTTACTCGAGGGAGATCACTGAAGCTTTCTTT.